The T cell receptor (beta chain) described here comes from a study of blood T cell repertoires in COVID-19. Study-wide context: Acute-phase and convalescent COVID-19 samples originated in the United States, Italy and Spain. The cDNA or gDNA used as material had been derived from T cells, B-cell-depleted T cells, or PBMCs.

In the original processing: Reference gene primer amplification yielded estimated nucleated cell counts. Some clones are missing from TCRdb's copy, which holds only in-frame ones; the method was immunoSEQ multiplex PCR. V, J and clone size are taken as reported in that table, and D and trimming were inferred from the DNA itself. The data show around 340,000 clones, about four fifths seen once. Germline CDR1 and CDR2: PRHDT and FYEKMQ (reference sequence). Trimming removed 5 bases from V and 1 base from J, with 14 bases in between. This CDR3 comprises 15 residues. This clonotype originated in a young man with active or convalescent COVID-19. This chain links TRBV13 with TRBJ1-1; no clear D. Material for sequencing was peripheral blood. CDR3 DNA: TGTGCCAGCAGCCCTCCAGGTTCTAAGAACACTGAAGCTTTCTTT. Protein product: CASSPPGSKNTEAFF.